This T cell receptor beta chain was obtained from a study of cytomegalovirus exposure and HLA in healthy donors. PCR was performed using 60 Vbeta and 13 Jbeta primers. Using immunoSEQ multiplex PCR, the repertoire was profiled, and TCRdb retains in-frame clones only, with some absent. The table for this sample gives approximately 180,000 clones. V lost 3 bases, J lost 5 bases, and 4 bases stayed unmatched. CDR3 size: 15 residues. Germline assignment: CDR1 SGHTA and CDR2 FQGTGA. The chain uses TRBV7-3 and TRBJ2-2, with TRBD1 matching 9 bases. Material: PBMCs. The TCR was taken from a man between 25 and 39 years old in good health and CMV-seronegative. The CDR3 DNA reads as TGTGCCAGCAGCTTTACAGGGGGCTTTACCGGGGAGCTGTTTTTT. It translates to CASSFTGGFTGELFF.